Included here is one T cell receptor (beta chain) sequence, with context. Its antigen is unidentified. These data originate in a study of T-cell reconstitution after alpha-beta-depleted transplantation in children. Overall study results and limits: Alpha-beta T cells about two months after transplant reportedly derived from several hundred expanded graft clones.

The CDR3 sequence is 12 residues long. Trimming left V 7 bases short and J 3 bases short, with 10 bases between. Looked up from germline, CDR1 is ENHRY and CDR2 is SYGVKD. Preparation of the TCRbeta library was carried out with unique molecular identifiers. TCRdb independently ran MiXCR on the PCR reads; one entry per CDR3 protein. The table has some 460,000 distinct CDR3 sequences, 15% to 20% seen once. The specimen was PBMCs, mostly from graft donor cells, collected 360 days after TCRalphabeta/CD19-depleted stem cell transplant. The chain uses TRBV10-3 and TRBJ2-7; D may be TRBD2 (6 bases). This TCR derives from a boy under three years old who had a stem cell transplant for Wiskott-Aldrich syndrome, so the T cells may come from the graft donor. Here the CDR3 reads CAIMRGNYEQYF. Here the CDR3 DNA reads TGTGCCATCATGCGGGGAAACTACGAGCAGTACTTC.